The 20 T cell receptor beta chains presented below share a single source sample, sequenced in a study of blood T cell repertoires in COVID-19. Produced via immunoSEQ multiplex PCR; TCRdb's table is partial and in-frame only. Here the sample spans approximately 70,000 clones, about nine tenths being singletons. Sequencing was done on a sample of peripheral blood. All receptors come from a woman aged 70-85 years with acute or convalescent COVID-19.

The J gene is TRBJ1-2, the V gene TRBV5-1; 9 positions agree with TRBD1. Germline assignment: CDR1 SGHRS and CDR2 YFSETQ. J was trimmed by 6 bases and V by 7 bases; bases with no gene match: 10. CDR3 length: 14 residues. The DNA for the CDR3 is TGCGCCAGCGCCGGGACAGGGAACGTTAATGGCTACACCTTC. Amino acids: CASAGTGNVNGYTF.

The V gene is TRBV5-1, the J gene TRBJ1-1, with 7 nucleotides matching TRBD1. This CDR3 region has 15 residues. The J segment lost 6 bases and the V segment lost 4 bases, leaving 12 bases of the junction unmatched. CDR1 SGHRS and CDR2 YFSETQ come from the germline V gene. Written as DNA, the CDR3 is TGCGCCAGCAGCACGGGACTCGACAGGGCGTCTGAAGCTTTCTTT. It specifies CASSTGLDRASEAFF.

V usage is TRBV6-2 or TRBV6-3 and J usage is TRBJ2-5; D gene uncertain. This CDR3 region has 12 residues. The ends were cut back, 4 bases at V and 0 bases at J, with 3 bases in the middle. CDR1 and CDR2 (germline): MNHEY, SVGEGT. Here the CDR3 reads CASSLNQETQYF. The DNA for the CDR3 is TGTGCCAGCAGTTTAAACCAAGAGACCCAGTACTTC.

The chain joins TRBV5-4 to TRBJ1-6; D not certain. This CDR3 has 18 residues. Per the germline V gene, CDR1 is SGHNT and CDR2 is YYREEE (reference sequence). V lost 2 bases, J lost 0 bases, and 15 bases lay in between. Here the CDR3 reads CASSFGGIGSSYNSPLHF. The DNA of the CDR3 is TGTGCCAGCAGCTTTGGAGGTATCGGGAGCTCCTATAATTCACCCCTCCACTTT. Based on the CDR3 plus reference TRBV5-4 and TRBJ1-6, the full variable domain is ETGVTQSPTHLIKTRGQQVTLRCSSQSGHNTVSWYQQALGQGPQFIFQYYREEENGRGNFPPRFSGLQFPNYSSELNVNALELDDSALYLCASSFGGIGSSYNSPLHFGNGTRLTVT.

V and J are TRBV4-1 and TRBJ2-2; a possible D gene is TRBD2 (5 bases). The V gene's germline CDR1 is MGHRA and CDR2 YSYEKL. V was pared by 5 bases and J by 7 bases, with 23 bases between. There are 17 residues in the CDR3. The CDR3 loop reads CASSNREGWGTDGELFF. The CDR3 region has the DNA TGCGCCAGCAGCAATAGAGAGGGTTGGGGAACTGACGGGGAGCTGTTTTTT.

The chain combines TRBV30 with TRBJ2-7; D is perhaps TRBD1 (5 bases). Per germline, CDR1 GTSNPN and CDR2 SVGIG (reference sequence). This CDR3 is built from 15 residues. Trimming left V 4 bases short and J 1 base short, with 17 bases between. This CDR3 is CAWKVGQRFSYEQYF. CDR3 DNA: TGTGCCTGGAAGGTAGGACAACGGTTTTCCTACGAGCAGTACTTC.

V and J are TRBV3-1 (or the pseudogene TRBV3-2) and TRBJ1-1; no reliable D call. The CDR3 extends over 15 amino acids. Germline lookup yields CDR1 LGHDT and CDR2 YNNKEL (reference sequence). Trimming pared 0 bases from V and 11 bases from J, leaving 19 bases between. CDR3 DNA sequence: TGTGCCAGCAGCCAAGATATGCCCGGTACTTCATATGCTTTCTTT. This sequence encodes CASSQDMPGTSYAFF.

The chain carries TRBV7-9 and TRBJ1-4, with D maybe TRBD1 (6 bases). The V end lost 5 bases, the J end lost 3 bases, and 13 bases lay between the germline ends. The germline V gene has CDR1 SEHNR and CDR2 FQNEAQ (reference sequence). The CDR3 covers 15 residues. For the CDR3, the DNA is TGTGCCAGCAGCGGCCTTACAGGGCCTAATGAAAAACTGTTTTTT. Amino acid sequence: CASSGLTGPNEKLFF.

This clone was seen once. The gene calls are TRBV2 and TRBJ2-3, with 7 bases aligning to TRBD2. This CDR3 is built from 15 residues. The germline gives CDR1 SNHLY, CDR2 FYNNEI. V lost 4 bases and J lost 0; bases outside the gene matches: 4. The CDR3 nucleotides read TGTGCCAGCAGTGTCTGGGGGGGAAGCACAGATACGCAGTATTTT. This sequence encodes CASSVWGGSTDTQYF. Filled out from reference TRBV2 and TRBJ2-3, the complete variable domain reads EPEVTQTPSHQVTQMGQEVILRCVPISNHLYFYWYRQILGQKVEFLVSFYNNEISEKSEIFDDQFSVERPDGSNFTLKIRSTKLEDSAMYFCASSVWGGSTDTQYFGPGTRLTVL.

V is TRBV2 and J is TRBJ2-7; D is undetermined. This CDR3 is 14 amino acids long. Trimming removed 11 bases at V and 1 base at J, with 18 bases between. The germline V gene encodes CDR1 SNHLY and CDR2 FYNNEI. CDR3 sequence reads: CAYQRLQLSYEQYF. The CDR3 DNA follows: TGTGCCTATCAACGGTTACAACTATCCTACGAGCAGTACTTC.

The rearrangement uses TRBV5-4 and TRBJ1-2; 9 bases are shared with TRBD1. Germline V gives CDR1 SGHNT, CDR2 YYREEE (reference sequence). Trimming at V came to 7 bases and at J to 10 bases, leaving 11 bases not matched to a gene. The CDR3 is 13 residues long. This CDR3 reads CASWGQGQFPYTF. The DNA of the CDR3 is TGTGCCAGCTGGGGACAGGGTCAGTTTCCCTACACCTTC.

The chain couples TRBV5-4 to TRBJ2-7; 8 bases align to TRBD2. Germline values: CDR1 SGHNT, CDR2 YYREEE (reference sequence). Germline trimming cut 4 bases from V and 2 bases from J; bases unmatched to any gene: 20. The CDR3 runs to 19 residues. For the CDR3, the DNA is TGTGCCAGCAGCCCAAATTTACTCATAAGCGGGAGAAGAGCCTACGAGCAGTACTTC. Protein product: CASSPNLLISGRRAYEQYF.

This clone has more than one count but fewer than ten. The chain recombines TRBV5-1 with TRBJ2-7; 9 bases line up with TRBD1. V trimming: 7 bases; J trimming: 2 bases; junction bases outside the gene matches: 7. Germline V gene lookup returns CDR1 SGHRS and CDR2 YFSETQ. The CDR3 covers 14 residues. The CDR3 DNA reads TGCGCCAGCGGGCTTGGGACAGGGACCTACGAGCAGTACTTC. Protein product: CASGLGTGTYEQYF.

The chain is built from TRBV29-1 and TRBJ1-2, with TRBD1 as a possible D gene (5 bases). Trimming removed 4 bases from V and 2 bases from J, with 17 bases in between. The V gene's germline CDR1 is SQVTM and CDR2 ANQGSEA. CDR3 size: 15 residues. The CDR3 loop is CSVGGGLLGNYGYTF. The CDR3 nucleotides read TGCAGCGTTGGGGGCGGCCTTCTAGGGAACTATGGCTACACCTTC.

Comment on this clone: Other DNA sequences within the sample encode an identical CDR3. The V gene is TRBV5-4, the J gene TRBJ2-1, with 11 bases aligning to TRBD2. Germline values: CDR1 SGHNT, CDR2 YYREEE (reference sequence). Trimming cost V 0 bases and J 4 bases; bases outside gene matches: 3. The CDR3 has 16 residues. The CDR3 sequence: CASSLAGTSGYNEQFF. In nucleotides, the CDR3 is TGTGCCAGCAGCTTGGCCGGGACTAGCGGTTACAATGAGCAGTTCTTC.

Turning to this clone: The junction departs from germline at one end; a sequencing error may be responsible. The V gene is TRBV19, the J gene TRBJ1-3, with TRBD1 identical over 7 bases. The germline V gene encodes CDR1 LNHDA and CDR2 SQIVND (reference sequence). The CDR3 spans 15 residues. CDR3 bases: TGTGCCAGTAGTGCAGGGGGGCTCGACCACGCTACCTGGGATTTT. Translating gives CASSAGGLDHATWDF.

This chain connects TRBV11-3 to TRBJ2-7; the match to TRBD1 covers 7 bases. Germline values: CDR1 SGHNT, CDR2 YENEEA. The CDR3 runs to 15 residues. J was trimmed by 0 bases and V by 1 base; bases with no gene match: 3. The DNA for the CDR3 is TGTGCCAGCAGCTTAGCGGGACAGAGCTCCTACGAGCAGTACTTC. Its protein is CASSLAGQSSYEQYF.

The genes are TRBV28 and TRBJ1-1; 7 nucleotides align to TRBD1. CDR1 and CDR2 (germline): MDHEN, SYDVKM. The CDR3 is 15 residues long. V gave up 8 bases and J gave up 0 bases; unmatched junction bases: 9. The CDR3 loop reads CASRRDSLMNTEAFF. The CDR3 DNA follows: TGTGCCAGCCGCCGGGACAGCCTAATGAACACTGAAGCTTTCTTT.

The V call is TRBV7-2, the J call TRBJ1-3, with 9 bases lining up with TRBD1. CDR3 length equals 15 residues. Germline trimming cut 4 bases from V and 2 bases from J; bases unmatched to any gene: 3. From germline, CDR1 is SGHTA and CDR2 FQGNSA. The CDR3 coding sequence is TGTGCCAGCAGCTCTCGGGACAGGGCTGGAAACACCATATATTTT. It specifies CASSSRDRAGNTIYF.

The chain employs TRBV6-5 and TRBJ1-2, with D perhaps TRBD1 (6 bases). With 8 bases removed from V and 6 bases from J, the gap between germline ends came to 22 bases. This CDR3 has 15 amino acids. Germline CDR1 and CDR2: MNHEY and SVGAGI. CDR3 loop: CASRRQAAPKDGYTF. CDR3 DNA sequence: TGTGCCAGCCGGAGACAGGCTGCCCCTAAGGATGGCTACACCTTC.